The entry below describes one T cell receptor (beta chain). There are 15 residues in the CDR3. V dropped 2 bases and J dropped 3 bases, with 12 bases sitting between them. Per the germline V gene, CDR1 is MNHNS and CDR2 is SASEGT. The source of the sample is a study of technical replicates of blood from a handful of donors. The assay was immunoSEQ multiplex PCR, and TCRdb's table has in-frame clones only and misses some. The sample lists about 66,000 clones, roughly nine tenths occurring once. The receptor's source is a human donor in good health. Some clones in this sample may be carry-over from other donors' samples. The sequencing sample was made of PBMCs. This chain joins TRBV6-1 and TRBJ2-3, with a weak D call TRBD2 (5 bases). The CDR3 DNA follows: TGTGCCAGCAGTGAACTCCTACGGACTACAGATACGCAGTATTTT. Its protein product is CASSELLRTTDTQYF.